The 15 T cell receptor beta chains in this list originate from one sample, sequenced in a study of blood T cell repertoires in COVID-19. Assay used: immunoSEQ multiplex PCR; TCRdb lists only in-frame clones, some missing. This sample has 190,000 or so clones, with approximately 78% found just once. Sequencing was performed on PBMCs or T cells enriched from blood (not recorded which). These receptors were taken from a man aged 35-49 years who had recovered from COVID-19.

The J gene is TRBJ2-5, the V gene TRBV9; D perhaps matches TRBD2 (5 bases). The germline V gene encodes CDR1 SGDLS and CDR2 YYNGEE. There are 13 residues in the CDR3. V shed 0 bases and J shed 5 bases, with 8 bases lying between them. Here the CDR3 DNA reads TGTGCCAGCAGCGTAGGGGGAGTTGAGACCCAGTACTTC. This gives the protein CASSVGGVETQYF. Drawing the rest from reference TRBV9 and TRBJ2-5, the complete variable domain is DSGVTQTPKHLITATGQRVTLRCSPRSGDLSVYWYQQSLDQGLQFLIQYYNGEERAKGNILERFSAQQFPDLHSELNLSSLELGDSALYFCASSVGGVETQYFGPGTRLLVL.

The J gene is TRBJ1-1, the V gene TRBV23-1, with TRBD1 matching over 9 bases. TRBV23-1 is given ORF status, its function remaining uncertain. The junction had 6 bases not matched to a gene; V was cut back by 3 bases and J by 1 base. The CDR3 has 16 amino acids. CDR3 in DNA: TGCGCCAGCAGTCACCGGGACAGGGAACCGAACACTGAAGCTTTCTTT. Protein: CASSHRDREPNTEAFF.

The chain combines TRBV6-5 with TRBJ1-5; 8 positions match TRBD1. Trimming at V came to 5 bases and at J to 3 bases, leaving 6 bases not matched to a gene. This CDR3 spans 15 amino acids. Germline V gene sequence: CDR1 MNHEY, CDR2 SVGAGI. CDR3 region: CASSQTGGDNQPQHF. In DNA, the CDR3 is TGTGCCAGCAGTCAAACAGGGGGAGACAATCAGCCCCAGCATTTT.

The chain employs TRBV14 and TRBJ2-7, with D hard to call. V lost 5 bases, J lost 0 bases, and 14 bases lay in between. The CDR3 loop spans 15 amino acids. Germline V CDR1 and CDR2: SGHDN, FVKESK. CDR3: CASSFVSKSSYEQYF. DNA of the CDR3: TGTGCCAGCAGCTTTGTTAGTAAGAGCTCCTACGAGCAGTACTTC.

This clone came up a few times. This chain joins TRBV9 and TRBJ2-5; the D gene is possibly TRBD2 (6 bases). Germline-derived CDR1 and CDR2 are SGDLS and YYNGEE. The CDR3 has 14 residues. V lost 6 bases and J 1 base, leaving 13 bases between the germline ends. CDR3 nucleotides: TGTGCCAGCAAGGGGCAGGGAGGCCAAGAGACCCAGTACTTC. Translating gives CASKGQGGQETQYF.

The CDR3 sequence is CASSQERDRGTGELFF. CDR3 sequence (DNA): TGCGCCAGCAGCCAAGAGAGGGACAGGGGGACCGGGGAGCTGTTTTTT. The genes are TRBV4-1 and TRBJ2-2; 11 bases agree with TRBD1. CDR1 is MGHRA and CDR2 is YSYEKL in the germline V gene. The CDR3 loop spans 16 amino acids. V was pared by 0 bases and J by 5 bases, with 2 bases of the junction left unmatched.

The V call is TRBV29-1, the J call TRBJ2-5; 10 nucleotides align to TRBD1. The CDR3 runs 15 residues. V was pared by 5 bases and J by 5 bases, with 11 bases of the junction left unmatched. Germline CDR1 reads SQVTM; CDR2 reads ANQGSEA. CDR3 sequence reads: CSVRGTGAAGETQYF. The CDR3 bases are TGCAGCGTTCGGGGGACAGGGGCGGCGGGGGAGACCCAGTACTTC.

V and J are TRBV6-5 and TRBJ1-1; 9 bases line up with TRBD1. V lost 9 bases and J lost 11; bases outside the gene matches: 13. Per germline, CDR1 MNHEY and CDR2 SVGAGI. The length of the CDR3 is 13 residues. CDR3 nucleotides: TGTGCCAGTCCTTCAATACAGGGGGCTCGGGCTTTCTTT. Its translation is CASPSIQGARAFF.

The V and J genes are TRBV28 and TRBJ1-3; a possible D gene is TRBD1 (5 bases). The CDR3 is 14 residues long. The V end was cut by 3 bases, the J end by 1 base, with 7 bases between. Germline V lookup: CDR1 MDHEN, CDR2 SYDVKM. The CDR3 spells CASSFGGSGNTIYF. The CDR3 region has the DNA TGTGCCAGCAGTTTCGGGGGTTCTGGAAACACCATATATTTT.

This rearrangement joins TRBV7-3 to TRBJ2-1; 9 bases map to TRBD1. The CDR3 loop spans 14 amino acids. Germline trimming cut 5 bases from V and 6 bases from J; bases unmatched to any gene: 5. Germline V gives CDR1 SGHTA, CDR2 FQGTGA. The CDR3 sequence: CASSPGQGPNEQFF. CDR3 DNA: TGTGCCAGCAGCCCGGGACAGGGACCCAATGAGCAGTTCTTC. The full variable domain, completed using reference TRBV7-3 and TRBJ2-1, is GAGVSQTPSNKVTEKGKYVELRCDPISGHTALYWYRQSLGQGPEFLIYFQGTGAADDSGLPNDRFFAVRPEGSVSTLKIQRTERGDSAVYLCASSPGQGPNEQFFGPGTRLTVL.

The rearrangement links TRBV21-1 to TRBJ2-3; the tabulated D call, TRBD1, remains unverified against the DNA. TRBV21-1 is deemed a pseudogene. This CDR3 spans 13 amino acids. The DNA for the CDR3 is TGTGCCAGCAGCCGACCCCCAGGTGATACGCAGTATTTT. Translated: CASSRPPGDTQYF.

The rearrangement joins TRBV15 to TRBJ1-1; 9 bases map to TRBD1. The CDR3 length is 13 residues. V lost 1 base and J lost 10; bases outside the gene matches: 4. CDR1 and CDR2 from the germline V gene are LNHNV and YYDKDF (reference sequence). The CDR3 is CATSRGTGAVAFF. In nucleotides, the CDR3 is TGTGCCACCAGCAGAGGGACAGGGGCGGTAGCTTTCTTT.

The chain combines TRBV19 with TRBJ1-2, with D possibly TRBD1 on 5 matching bases. The CDR3 contains 14 residues. V lost 4 bases, J lost 0 bases, and 9 bases lay in between. CDR1 is LNHDA and CDR2 is SQIVND in the germline V gene (reference sequence). The CDR3 region is CASSKDNANYGYTF. The CDR3 DNA follows: TGTGCCAGTAGTAAGGACAACGCTAACTATGGCTACACCTTC.

The chain is built from TRBV14 and TRBJ1-2; TRBD1 matches 10 bases. CDR3 size: 16 residues. The trim removed 0 bases at V and 4 bases at J, leaving 5 bases unmatched. Per germline, CDR1 SGHDN and CDR2 FVKESK. DNA for the CDR3: TGTGCCAGCAGCCAAGATAGTCGGACAGGGGGCTATGGCTACACCTTC. This encodes CASSQDSRTGGYGYTF. Full variable domain (rest looked up from reference TRBV14 and TRBJ1-2): EAGVTQFPSHSVIEKGQTVTLRCDPISGHDNLYWYRRVMGKEIKFLLHFVKESKQDESGMPNNRFLAERTGGTYSTLKVQPAELEDSGVYFCASSQDSRTGGYGYTFGSGTRLTVV.

V gene TRBV7-2 combines with J gene TRBJ2-1; 12 bases match TRBD2. This CDR3 is 17 amino acids long. Germline loops: CDR1 SGHTA, CDR2 FQGNSA. V was clipped by 5 bases and J by 5 bases; unmatched bases: 10. CDR3 in DNA: TGTGCCAGCAGCCGCAGACTAGCGGGAGATGTTAACAATGAGCAGTTCTTC. Translated, it gives CASSRRLAGDVNNEQFF.